This T cell receptor beta chain was retrieved from a study of vaccination effects on CD4 cells after COVID-19. Whole-study findings and limits: Few convalescent patients and no early post-infection timepoints were included in the study.

Comments on this clone: No antigen is known for it.

The CDR3 extends over 14 amino acids. Germline assignment: CDR1 SGHTA and CDR2 FQGTGA. Trimming shortened V by 3 bases and J by 5 bases, and 13 bases separated the two germline ends. At the end of roughly 9 days of culture, CD4+ T cells were isolated. TCRdb's table, derived via immunoSEQ multiplex PCR, lists solely in-frame clones and lacks some. The profile covers tens of thousands of clones, with approximately 77% appearing a single time and roughly 2% taken by the ten largest. The V gene is TRBV7-3, the J gene TRBJ2-5; TRBD2 is a possible D gene (7 bases). Sequenced material: CD4+ T cells from PBMCs cultured without peptide, taken before COVID-19 vaccination. The TCR originated in a human donor who received a COVID-19 vaccine. In DNA, the CDR3 is TGTGCCAGCAGCTTCGCGGGGGCAGGGGAGACCCAGTACTTC. Translation: CASSFAGAGETQYF.